This T cell receptor beta chain originates from a study of beta chain features in type 1 diabetes. The study, taken as a whole, reports: More deletions and fewer insertions at VDJ junctions were seen in type 1 diabetes patients. In all four CD4+ subsets, TCRB CDR3 length was significantly, moderately reduced in type 1 diabetes. Across patients, naive, central memory and Treg TCRB repertoires exhibited apparently greater similarity than was observed across healthy donors. TCRB rearrangement may or may not be influenced by HLA type; here this remained unresolved.

Expressed TCRB transcripts got sequenced, as all isolated RNA was reverse transcribed. Libraries were prepared by immunoSEQ multiplex PCR; TCRdb keeps only in-frame clonotypes and omits some of them. The table shows about 340,000 clones, with approximately 9.9% occurring only once. CD4+ cells of the naive, central memory, regulatory and stem cell-like memory types were sorted via CD45RO/CCR7/CD25/CD127/CD95/CD27. This clone was seen only a few times. Its antigen is not identified. Trimming cost V 6 bases and J 7 bases, with 10 bases left between them. Germline assignment: CDR1 MNHNS and CDR2 SASEGT. CDR3 length equals 13 residues.

V gene TRBV6-1 combines with J gene TRBJ1-6; no firm D call. The clonotype comes from a man aged 30 to 39 with type 1 diabetes. Sequencing was carried out using central memory CD4+ T cells from blood. The CDR3: CASRDGRNSPLHF. DNA of the CDR3: TGTGCCAGCAGGGACGGCCGGAATTCACCCCTCCACTTT.